This T cell receptor (beta chain) comes out of a study of T cells in Graves' hyperthyroidism and ophthalmopathy. General study points: Most thyroid clonotypes with frequency above 0.001 were detected in blood.

Germline V gives CDR1 LGHDT, CDR2 YNNKEL (reference sequence). This CDR3 comprises 16 residues. V was shortened by 0 bases and J by 4 bases, with 13 bases between the two germline ends. Orbital computed tomography, thyroid ultrasound, serum thyroxine and TRAb, and clinical symptoms together informed the diagnoses. As concerns this clonotype: The target antigen is unknown.

Amplified regions were TCR beta CDR3 sequences from RNA transcripts. The TCR CDR3 was amplified in a first-round RT-PCR using the HTBI primer set. Using its own MiXCR run on the multiplex PCR reads, TCRdb lists one record per CDR3 protein. The repertoire holds roughly 570,000 distinct CDR3 sequences, approximately 44% seen once, with about 20% in the top ten. The sequence was collected from an adult woman with Graves' disease, either hyperthyroidism or ophthalmopathy (not recorded which). This rearrangement joins TRBV3-1 to TRBJ1-3; D not certain. The material sequenced was peripheral blood or thyroid tissue (not recorded which). Here the CDR3 reads CASSQEEGRSGNTIYF. The DNA for the CDR3 is TGTGCCAGCAGCCAAGAGGAGGGTAGGTCAGGAAACACCATATATTTT.